Presented here are 25 T cell receptor beta chains from one specimen sequenced in a study of beta chain features in type 1 diabetes. Sequencing targeted expressed TCRB transcripts, as all isolated RNA had been reverse transcribed. The method was immunoSEQ multiplex PCR; TCRdb's version includes in-frame clones alone and lacks a portion of them. Here the sample spans hundreds of thousands of clones, about 14% being singletons. No antigen has been identified for these receptors. General study findings and limits: A moderate, significant TCRB CDR3 shortening appeared in type 1 diabetes across four CD4+ subsets.

The sample taken for sequencing was naive CD4+ T cells from blood. Receptors originate from a man in his late teens or twenties with type 1 diabetes.

V is TRBV18 and J is TRBJ2-2, with D tentatively TRBD2 (6 bases). In germline, CDR1 is KGHSH, CDR2 LQKENI. The CDR3 spans 15 residues. Trimming pared 3 bases from V and 2 bases from J, leaving 10 bases between. The CDR3 reads CASSPGLQNTGELFF. The CDR3 bases are TGTGCCAGCTCACCGGGACTCCAAAACACCGGGGAGCTGTTTTTT.

This clone showed up just a few times. The chain employs TRBV9 and TRBJ2-2, with TRBD1 as a possible D gene (5 bases). Germline values: CDR1 SGDLS, CDR2 YYNGEE. This CDR3 is built from 13 residues. V was cut by 0 bases and J by 9 bases, with 9 bases left in between. CDR3 sequence: CASSVERGRELFF. Written as DNA, the CDR3 is TGTGCCAGCAGCGTAGAAAGGGGCCGGGAGCTGTTTTTT.

This clone was seen only a few times. The rearrangement joins TRBV6-6 to TRBJ1-5; no clear D gene. Looked up from germline, CDR1 is MNHNY and CDR2 is SVGAGI (reference sequence). V dropped 3 bases and J dropped 2 bases, with 11 bases sitting between them. This CDR3 comprises 15 residues. CDR3 in DNA: TGTGCCAGCAGTTATATAGGCGCCCGCAATCAGCCCCAGCATTTT. Its translation is CASSYIGARNQPQHF.

The chain recombines TRBV6-6 with TRBJ2-7; D is uncertain. The CDR3 sequence is 11 residues long. V was cut by 5 bases and J by 3 bases, with 5 bases left in between. Germline V gene lookup returns CDR1 MNHNY and CDR2 SVGAGI (reference sequence). The CDR3 region has the DNA TGTGCCAGCAGTGAATACTACGAGCAGTACTTC. This encodes CASSEYYEQYF.

This clone was picked up a small number of times. This chain links TRBV10-3 with TRBJ2-1, with no clear D. V dropped 6 bases and J dropped 9 bases, with 15 bases sitting between them. This CDR3 has 13 residues. Germline CDR1 reads ENHRY; CDR2 reads SYGVKD. CDR3 nucleotide sequence: TGTGCCATCAGCCCGACCGGAACGATTGAGCAGTTCTTC. It specifies CAISPTGTIEQFF.

Notes on this clone: Other DNA sequences of this sample code for an identical CDR3. The V and J genes are TRBV30 and TRBJ2-7; 7 bases are a match to TRBD1. Germline lookup yields CDR1 GTSNPN and CDR2 SVGIG (reference sequence). This CDR3 is built from 12 residues. J lost 3 bases, V lost 3 bases, and 2 bases had no gene match. CDR3 region: CAWSRDSYEQYF. CDR3 DNA: TGTGCCTGGAGCCGGGACAGCTACGAGCAGTACTTC.

The chain joins TRBV7-2 to TRBJ2-5; TRBD2 matches 11 bases. The V gene end was trimmed by 1 base and the J gene end by 3 bases; junction bases not matched to a gene: 10. The germline V gene encodes CDR1 SGHTA and CDR2 FQGNSA. There are 18 residues in the CDR3. CDR3 region: CASSLVLSGGAWEETQYF. CDR3 nucleotide sequence: TGTGCCAGCAGCTTAGTTCTTAGCGGGGGGGCGTGGGAAGAGACCCAGTACTTC.

The chain joins TRBV21-1 to TRBJ1-1. TRBV21-1 is marked as a pseudogene. The CDR3 runs to 19 residues. The CDR3 DNA reads as TGTGCCAGCAGGGGAGGGCGTGGGACTCCAACCCGCATGAACACTGAAGCTTTCTTT. Protein sequence: CASRGGRGTPTRMNTEAFF.

Points on this clone: Other DNA sequences in this specimen translate into the identical CDR3. This chain uses TRBV5-6 with TRBJ1-5, with D unclear. V was trimmed by 0 bases and J by 5 bases, leaving 3 bases between them. CDR3 length: 12 amino acids. Germline-derived CDR1 and CDR2 are SGHDT and YYEEEE. The CDR3 sequence: CASSLGDQPQHF. CDR3 in DNA: TGTGCCAGCAGCTTGGGTGATCAGCCCCAGCATTTT.

This clone has a handful of counts. This chain uses TRBV14 with TRBJ2-7; weak D call: TRBD2 (6 bases). The germline gives CDR1 SGHDN, CDR2 FVKESK. This CDR3 has 14 residues. The germline V and J ends were trimmed by 3 bases and 4 bases, with 13 bases remaining between them. As DNA, the CDR3 is TGTGCCAGCAGCCACCTGCGGGGCCGATACGAGCAGTACTTC. Protein product: CASSHLRGRYEQYF.

This clone was counted between two and nine times. The V call is TRBV7-2, the J call TRBJ2-1; 7 nucleotides align to TRBD1. Trimming at V came to 5 bases and at J to 0 bases, leaving 7 bases not matched to a gene. CDR3 length: 16 residues. The germline CDR1 and CDR2 sequences are SGHTA and FQGNSA. CDR3 in amino acids: CASSPKTGYSYNEQFF. As DNA, the CDR3 is TGTGCCAGCAGCCCAAAGACAGGGTACTCCTACAATGAGCAGTTCTTC.

The genes are TRBV2 and TRBJ2-7; 8 bases map to TRBD2. Germline V gene data show CDR1 as SNHLY and CDR2 as FYNNEI. V lost 8 bases, J lost 4 bases, and 19 bases stayed unmatched. This CDR3 has 17 amino acids. The CDR3 coding sequence is TGTGCCAGCGGAAACACCCACCTCAGCGGGAGTACTTACGAGCAGTACTTC. It encodes CASGNTHLSGSTYEQYF. Supplemented by reference TRBV2 and TRBJ2-7, the full variable domain reads EPEVTQTPSHQVTQMGQEVILRCVPISNHLYFYWYRQILGQKVEFLVSFYNNEISEKSEIFDDQFSVERPDGSNFTLKIRSTKLEDSAMYFCASGNTHLSGSTYEQYFGPGTRLTVT.

This clone was observed a handful of times. The CDR3: CASSSGAAAADTQYF. The CDR3 nucleotides read TGTGCCAGCAGCTCCGGGGCGGCGGCCGCGGATACGCAGTATTTT. The chain links TRBV28 to TRBJ2-3; D may be TRBD1 or TRBD2 (5 bases each). CDR1 and CDR2 (germline): MDHEN, SYDVKM. CDR3 length equals 15 residues. Trimming shortened V by 6 bases and J by 6 bases, and 19 bases separated the two germline ends.

V and J are TRBV7-6 and TRBJ2-5; no reliable D call. Germline V lookup: CDR1 SGHVS, CDR2 FNYEAQ. V lost 2 bases, J lost 5 bases, and 21 bases lay in between. This CDR3 is 17 amino acids long. The CDR3 DNA reads TGTGCCAGCAGCTTAAATATCAGGAATCCGCCACCGGAGACCCAGTACTTC. Protein sequence: CASSLNIRNPPPETQYF.

The CDR3 region is CSSRGQGLINEQFF. The DNA of the CDR3 is TGCAGCAGTCGAGGACAGGGGTTGATCAATGAGCAGTTCTTC. This chain uses TRBV29-1 with TRBJ2-1, with 9 positions matching TRBD1. CDR1 and CDR2 (germline): SQVTM, ANQGSEA. The CDR3 is 14 residues long. Germline trimming cut 8 bases from V and 6 bases from J; bases unmatched to any gene: 11.

A few counts support this clone. The rearrangement links TRBV6-5 to TRBJ2-7; D may be TRBD1 or TRBD2 (5 bases each). The CDR3 runs to 11 residues. Looked up from germline, CDR1 is MNHEY and CDR2 is SVGAGI. CDR3 bases: TGTGCTTCCGGGGCCCAATACGAGCAGTACTTC. Amino acids: CASGAQYEQYF.

This clone was recorded a few times. The chain has TRBV30 and TRBJ1-2; unclear D gene. V was shortened by 0 bases and J by 0 bases, with 8 bases between the two germline ends. Germline CDR1 and CDR2: GTSNPN and SVGIG (reference sequence). The CDR3 spans 14 residues. CDR3 coding DNA: TGTGCCTGGAGTGTACCCCCTACTAACTATGGCTACACCTTC. The encoded protein is CAWSVPPTNYGYTF.

This clone was observed a few times. This chain connects TRBV13 to TRBJ2-2; 8 bases are shared with TRBD2. Germline assignment: CDR1 PRHDT and CDR2 FYEKMQ (reference sequence). This CDR3 has 17 amino acids. The ends lost 4 bases at V and 3 bases at J; junction bases unmatched: 10. The CDR3 bases are TGTGCCAGCAGCTCCCCTTTGGCGGGGGGTTACACCGGGGAGCTGTTTTTT. Residues: CASSSPLAGGYTGELFF.

This clone was detected a few times. The chain has TRBV2 and TRBJ1-1; perhaps TRBD1 as D (6 bases). V shed 2 bases and J shed 1 base, with 17 bases lying between them. The CDR3 covers 17 residues. CDR1 and CDR2 from the germline V gene are SNHLY and FYNNEI. The CDR3, as DNA: TGTGCCAGCAGTGAATATATGAGGACAGCAAAGAACACTGAAGCTTTCTTT. Encoded protein: CASSEYMRTAKNTEAFF.

With respect to this clone: The sample carries other DNA sequences with the same CDR3. This chain links TRBV5-6 with TRBJ1-2; tentatively, D is TRBD1 (6 bases). Germline CDR1 and CDR2: SGHDT and YYEEEE. The ends were cut back, 5 bases at V and 2 bases at J, with 13 bases in the middle. The CDR3 has 14 residues. CDR3 sequence (DNA): TGTGCCAGCAGTCTCCAGGGGCCAAACTATGGCTACACCTTC. It is translated as CASSLQGPNYGYTF.

This clone occurred a few times. At one boundary the junction diverges from the germline segment, which might be a read error. The chain recombines TRBV7-7 with TRBJ2-3; TRBD2 aligns across 9 bases. The germline gives CDR1 SSHAT, CDR2 FNYEAQ (reference sequence). CDR3 size: 15 residues. CDR3 sequence reads: CASSRLAGNADTQYF. The CDR3 DNA sequence: TGTGCTAGCAGCCGTCTAGCGGGAAACGCAGATACGCAGTATTTT.

This clone was detected a few times. The chain couples TRBV30 to TRBJ2-2; TRBD2 is a possible D gene (6 bases). Per germline, CDR1 GTSNPN and CDR2 SVGIG (reference sequence). The V gene lost 0 bases and the J gene lost 4 bases, with 12 bases spanning the gap. The CDR3 extends over 15 amino acids. CDR3 bases: TGTGCCTGGAGTGTATGGGGGGACCCCACCGGGGAGCTGTTTTTT. This codes for CAWSVWGDPTGELFF.

There are a few counts of this clone. The V call is TRBV30, the J call TRBJ2-3; no firm D call. Looked up from germline, CDR1 is GTSNPN and CDR2 is SVGIG (reference sequence). The length of the CDR3 is 11 residues. Trimming cost V 5 bases and J 6 bases, with 9 bases left between them. The CDR3 nucleotides are TGTGCCTGGCAGACCACGGATACGCAGTATTTT. This codes for CAWQTTDTQYF.

A few counts support this clone. The chain carries TRBV28 and TRBJ1-4; TRBD1 agrees at 7 bases. There are 15 residues in the CDR3. V trimming: 5 bases; J trimming: 6 bases; junction bases outside the gene matches: 9. Germline V gene lookup returns CDR1 MDHEN and CDR2 SYDVKM. The CDR3 sequence is CASSATPGTDEKLFF. The CDR3 nucleotides read TGTGCCAGCAGTGCTACTCCCGGGACAGATGAAAAACTGTTTTTT.

Only one count was recorded for this clone. The genes are TRBV4-1 and TRBJ2-7, with D tentatively TRBD1 (6 bases). CDR3 length: 17 amino acids. Germline V gene data show CDR1 as MGHRA and CDR2 as YSYEKL. The V end lost 0 bases, the J end lost 2 bases, and 17 bases lay between the germline ends. CDR3 bases: TGCGCCAGCAGCCAAGAGGAGTGGCACAGGGCGGCCTACGAGCAGTACTTC. Its protein is CASSQEEWHRAAYEQYF.